The clone carrying this TCR beta chain has a single count. What it recognizes is unknown. The data originate from a study of shared clonotypes between healthy human individuals. The assay ran at deep level. Sequencing used immunoSEQ multiplex PCR; TCRdb keeps in-frame clones, though not all of them. The sample lists some 2 million clones, around 96% occurring once. Only CD45RO-negative cells positively selected for CCR7 counted as naive CD8 cells, so terminally differentiated effector memory CD45RA+ cells were excluded. There are 14 residues in the CDR3. Trimming cost V 3 bases and J 7 bases; bases outside gene matches: 3. Germline loops: CDR1 PRHDT, CDR2 FYEKMQ (reference sequence). Points from the study as a whole: Only blood underwent sampling, and tissue repertoires likely differ.

The sequence derives from a man between 18 and 29 years old in good health. V is TRBV13 and J is TRBJ2-1, with 10 positions matching TRBD1. The sequenced sample consisted of naive CD8+ T cells sorted from blood. DNA of the CDR3: TGTGCCAGCAGCTTCCTGGACAGGGGGAATGAGCAGTTCTTC. It specifies CASSFLDRGNEQFF.